The T cell receptor (beta chain) under discussion was sequenced for a study of shared T cell receptors in the human thymus. The CDR3 length is 13 residues. From germline, CDR1 is SGHDT and CDR2 YYEEEE. Trimming removed 0 bases at V and 3 bases at J, with 7 bases between. Measured with immunoSEQ multiplex PCR; TCRdb has only the in-frame clones, and not every one. The table records about 380,000 clones, 95% of them present only once. The chain links TRBV5-6 to TRBJ2-7; D ambiguous. The sequenced sample consisted of thymocytes. The TCR comes from a human donor. CDR3 region: CASSLVEYYEQYF. The CDR3 coding sequence is TGTGCCAGCAGCTTGGTTGAGTACTACGAGCAGTACTTC.